Sequencing of this TCR beta chain was carried out in a study of blood T cell repertoires in COVID-19. Allocation to cohorts depended on clinical history reported by the participants. Donors of Cohort 3 who recovered were those that had two negative PCRs, clearance, or symptom resolution. Original processing methods: Estimation of nucleated cell counts was performed using reference gene primer amplification. Sequencing used immunoSEQ multiplex PCR; TCRdb keeps in-frame clones, though not all of them. V, J and clone size reflect that table, while D and trimming were determined from the DNA. Among 150,000 to 200,000 clones listed, approximately 80% were seen once. The length of the CDR3 is 14 residues. Unmatched junction bases numbered 19, after V lost 8 bases and J lost 11 bases. Germline assignment: CDR1 SQVTM and CDR2 ANQGSEA.

The sequence came from a man between 45 and 60 years old who had recovered from COVID-19. Source material: PBMCs or T cells enriched from blood (not recorded which). The chain has TRBV29-1 and TRBJ2-3, with 7 bases lining up with TRBD2. CDR3 residues: CSFPWRENGLKQYF. In DNA, the CDR3 is TGCAGCTTTCCCTGGCGGGAGAACGGGTTGAAGCAGTATTTT.